The present T cell receptor beta chain was sequenced within a study of early T cells in non-severe SARS-CoV-2 infection. Turning to the study itself: Bulk RNA taken from unsorted whole blood was sequenced, leaving chains unpaired.

Comments on this clonotype: The target antigen is unknown.

Overall study results and limits: VDJdb-based annotation leaned toward anti-spike CD8 responses and missed private and CD4 specificities.

Each single cDNA molecule received a unique molecular identifier. A single record per CDR3 protein comes from TCRdb applying MiXCR to the 5' RACE reads. The top ten clones hold 3% to 5% of a sample with fewer than 85,000 distinct CDR3 sequences, more than 14% of them seen once. The TCR was taken from an adult who was a healthcare worker with PCR-confirmed SARS-CoV-2 infection or an uninfected control (not recorded which). The sample was whole blood, taken at baseline.

CDR3 DNA sequence: TGTGCCAGCAGTTCGCCCAGTCAGCCCCAGCATTTT. This encodes CASSSPSQPQHF. The gene calls are TRBV28 and TRBJ1-5; D remains unclear. The germline V and J ends were trimmed by 4 bases and 6 bases, with 7 bases remaining between them. The CDR3 length is 12 residues. Germline CDR1 reads MDHEN; CDR2 reads SYDVKM.